Sequencing of this T cell receptor beta chain was carried out in a study of T cell responses to AZD1222 COVID-19 vaccine. The CDR3 has 16 amino acids. Trimming at V came to 2 bases and at J to 2 bases, leaving 5 bases not matched to a gene. The germline V gene has CDR1 SGHVS and CDR2 FNYEAQ. Overall study findings and caveats: Baseline serostatus was positive in only six AZD1222 recipients.

Method: immunoSEQ multiplex PCR; TCRdb's copy keeps in-frame clones and lacks some. The profile shows 130,000 to 150,000 clones, approximately 85% of them singletons. Worth noting for this clone: The antigen is unknown.

The gene calls are TRBV7-6 and TRBJ2-3; 9 nucleotides align to TRBD2. This sequence originates from an adult in good health. The starting material was peripheral blood, obtained on day 0 of MenACWY control vaccination. CDR3 residues: CASSLSASGITDTQYF. In DNA form, the CDR3 reads TGTGCCAGCAGCTTAAGTGCTAGCGGGATCACAGATACGCAGTATTTT. Based on the CDR3 plus reference TRBV7-6 and TRBJ2-3, the full variable domain is GAGVSQSPRYKVTKRGQDVALRCDPISGHVSLYWYRQALGQGPEFLTYFNYEAQQDKSGLPNDRFSAERPEGSISTLTIQRTEQRDSAMYRCASSLSASGITDTQYFGPGTRLTVL.